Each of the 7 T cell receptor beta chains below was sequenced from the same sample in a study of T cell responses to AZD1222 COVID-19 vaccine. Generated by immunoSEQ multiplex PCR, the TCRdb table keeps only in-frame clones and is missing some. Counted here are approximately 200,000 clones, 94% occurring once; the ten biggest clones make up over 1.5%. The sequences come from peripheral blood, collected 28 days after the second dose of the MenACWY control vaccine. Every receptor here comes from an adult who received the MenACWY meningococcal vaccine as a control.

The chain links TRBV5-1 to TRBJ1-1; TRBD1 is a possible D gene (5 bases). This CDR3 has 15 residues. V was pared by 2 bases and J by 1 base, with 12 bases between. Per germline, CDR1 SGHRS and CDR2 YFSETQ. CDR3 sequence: CASSFATGKNTEAFF. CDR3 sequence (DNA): TGCGCCAGCAGCTTCGCCACAGGCAAGAACACTGAAGCTTTCTTT.

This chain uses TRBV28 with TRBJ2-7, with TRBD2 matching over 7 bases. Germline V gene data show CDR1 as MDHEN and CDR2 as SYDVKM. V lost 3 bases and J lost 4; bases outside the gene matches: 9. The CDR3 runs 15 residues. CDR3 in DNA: TGTGCCAGCAGTTTCCTACGAGGGAGGGCTTACGAGCAGTACTTC. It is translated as CASSFLRGRAYEQYF. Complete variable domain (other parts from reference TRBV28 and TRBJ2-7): DVKVTQSSRYLVKRTGEKVFLECVQDMDHENMFWYRQDPGLGLRLIYFSYDVKMKEKGDIPEGYSVSREKKERFSLILESASTNQTSMYLCASSFLRGRAYEQYFGPGTRLTVT.

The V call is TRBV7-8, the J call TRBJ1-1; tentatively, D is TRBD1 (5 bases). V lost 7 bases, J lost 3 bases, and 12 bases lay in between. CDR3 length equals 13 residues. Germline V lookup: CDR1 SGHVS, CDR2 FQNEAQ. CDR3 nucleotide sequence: TGTGCCAGCACGCGACAGCAAGACACTGAAGCTTTCTTT. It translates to CASTRQQDTEAFF. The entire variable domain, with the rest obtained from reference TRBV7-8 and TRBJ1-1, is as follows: GAGVSQSPRYKVAKRGQDVALRCDPISGHVSLFWYQQALGQGPEFLTYFQNEAQLDKSGLPSDRFFAERPEGSVSTLKIQRTQQEDSAVYLCASTRQQDTEAFFGQGTRLTVV.

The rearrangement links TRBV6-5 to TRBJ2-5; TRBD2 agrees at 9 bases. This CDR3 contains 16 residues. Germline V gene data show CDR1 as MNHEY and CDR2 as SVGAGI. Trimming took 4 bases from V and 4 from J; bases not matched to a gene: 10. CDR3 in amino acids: CASSSIGGGAGETQYF. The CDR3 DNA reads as TGTGCCAGCAGTTCTATTGGCGGGGGGGCCGGAGAGACCCAGTACTTC.

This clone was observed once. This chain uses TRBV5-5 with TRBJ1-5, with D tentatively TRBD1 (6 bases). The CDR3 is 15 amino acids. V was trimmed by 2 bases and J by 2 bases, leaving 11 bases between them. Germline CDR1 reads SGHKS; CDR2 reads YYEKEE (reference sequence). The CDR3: CASSFGGAGNQPQHF. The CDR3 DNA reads TGTGCCAGCAGCTTTGGGGGCGCGGGCAATCAGCCCCAGCATTTT.

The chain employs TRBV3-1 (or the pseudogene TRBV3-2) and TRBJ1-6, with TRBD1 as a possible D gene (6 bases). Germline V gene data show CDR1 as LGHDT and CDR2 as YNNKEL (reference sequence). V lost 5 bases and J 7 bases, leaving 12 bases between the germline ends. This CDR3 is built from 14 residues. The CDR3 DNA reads TGTGCCAGCAGCTACAACAGGGAGAATTCACCCCTCCACTTT. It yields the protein CASSYNRENSPLHF.

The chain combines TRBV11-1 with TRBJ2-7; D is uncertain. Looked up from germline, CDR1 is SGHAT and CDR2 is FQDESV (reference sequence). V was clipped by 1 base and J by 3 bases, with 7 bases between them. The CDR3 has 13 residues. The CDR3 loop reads CASSLVRGYEQYF. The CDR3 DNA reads TGTGCCAGCAGCTTAGTCCGTGGCTACGAGCAGTACTTC.